What follows describes a single T cell receptor (beta chain). Sequencing was performed with immunoSEQ multiplex PCR; in TCRdb, only in-frame clones are kept and a portion is missing. The table lists some 240,000 clones, over 75% of them singletons. The sample belongs to a study of blood T cell repertoires in COVID-19. Overall study context: Spain, Italy and the United States supplied samples that represented acute and convalescent COVID-19.

The germline CDR1 and CDR2 sequences are MNHNS and SASEGT. With 1 base removed from V and 4 bases from J, the gap between germline ends came to 32 bases. This CDR3 has 21 amino acids. The sequenced material came from peripheral blood. This chain joins TRBV6-1 and TRBJ2-7; D may be TRBD2 (6 bases). The source is a woman in her 70s with COVID-19, enrolled during active disease. The CDR3 region is CASSEDIMGLSRWKVPYEQYF. The CDR3 nucleotides read TGTGCCAGCAGTGAAGATATAATGGGACTCTCCCGCTGGAAAGTACCATACGAGCAGTACTTC.